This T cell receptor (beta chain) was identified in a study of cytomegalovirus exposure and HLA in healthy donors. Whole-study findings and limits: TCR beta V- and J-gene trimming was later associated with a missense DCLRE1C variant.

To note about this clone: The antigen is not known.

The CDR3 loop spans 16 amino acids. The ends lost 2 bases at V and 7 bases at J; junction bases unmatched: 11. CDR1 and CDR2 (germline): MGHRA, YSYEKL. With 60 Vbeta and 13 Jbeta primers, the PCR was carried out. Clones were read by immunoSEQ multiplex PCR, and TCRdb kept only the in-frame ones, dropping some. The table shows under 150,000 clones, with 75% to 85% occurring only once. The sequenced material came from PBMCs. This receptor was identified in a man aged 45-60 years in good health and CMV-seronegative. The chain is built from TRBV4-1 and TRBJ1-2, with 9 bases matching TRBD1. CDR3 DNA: TGCGCCAGCAGCCAACTAGGACAGGGGAGACCCTCTGGCTACACCTTC. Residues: CASSQLGQGRPSGYTF.